This T cell receptor beta chain was obtained from a study of somatic mutations in cytotoxic T cells in rheumatoid arthritis. In the study overall: Blood from the patient (about 30 ml EDTA) was drawn right after diagnosis, pretreatment. General study points: Unknown were the antigen targets of the expanded CD8+ clones. A rise in CD8+ clonality with age was seen in rheumatoid arthritis patients but not in healthy controls.

Profiled with immunoSEQ multiplex PCR; TCRdb holds only in-frame clones, not every one. The sample consists of 15,000 to 20,000 clones, more than 80% of them appearing once. As to this clone: Antigen specificity is unknown.

In germline, CDR1 is SEHNR, CDR2 FQNEAQ (reference sequence). Trimming took off 8 bases at V and 7 bases at J, with 9 bases between the two ends. This CDR3 is 11 amino acids long. By positive magnetic bead selection, CD4+ and CD8+ cells were isolated, and their purity was checked by flow cytometry. The rearrangement joins TRBV7-9 to TRBJ2-1, with D tentatively TRBD1 (5 bases). The sequence derives from an adult with rheumatoid arthritis. The sample was CD8+ T cells sorted from blood. The CDR3 loop reads CASPGWNEQFF. CDR3 nucleotides: TGTGCCAGCCCAGGGTGGAATGAGCAGTTCTTC.